This TCR beta chain was observed in a study of identical twins. The J segment lost 5 bases and the V segment lost 4 bases, leaving 9 bases of the junction unmatched. The CDR3 runs 16 residues. TCRdb passed the 5' RACE reads through MiXCR, listing each CDR3 protein once. This table holds approximately 620,000 distinct CDR3 sequences, 8.5% to 9% found once. Points from the study as a whole: Carriage of fewer insertions was seen in abundant cord blood beta clonotypes, whereas memory repertoires showed none. Cross-sectional statistics, not tracking of the same donors, supported the conclusions. For monozygotic twins, models underestimated out-of-frame TCR alpha sharing.

In this sample, this clonotype turned up many times. Its antigen is not identified. This same sample was also part of a study on yellow fever vaccine responses in identical twins.

Input material: PBMCs. J is TRBJ2-7 and V is TRBV12-3 or TRBV12-4, with 12 bases matching TRBD2. This receptor was obtained from a woman aged 18-29 years in good health. The CDR3 DNA follows: TGTGCCAGCAGTTCCCGGACTAGCGGGGTGAAGAACGAGCAGTACTTC. As protein: CASSSRTSGVKNEQYF.